Following are 21 T cell receptor beta chains from one sample sequenced in a study of blood T cell repertoires in COVID-19. TCRdb's copy holds only in-frame clones and misses some; the assay was immunoSEQ multiplex PCR. The data hold under 170,000 clones, with 70% to 90% observed a single time. Input material: peripheral blood. The receptor set was obtained from a man in his 70s with acute or convalescent COVID-19.

The chain joins TRBV6-4 to TRBJ2-1, with 10 positions matching TRBD2. V lost 3 bases, J lost 6 bases, and 2 bases stayed unmatched. Germline-derived CDR1 and CDR2 are MRHNA and SNTAGT. There are 14 residues in the CDR3. In DNA, the CDR3 is TGTGCCAGCAGTGAACTAGCGGGAACCAATGAGCAGTTCTTC. Its translation: CASSELAGTNEQFF.

The rearrangement uses TRBV28 and TRBJ1-5; 8 bases agree with TRBD1. The CDR3 totals 15 residues. J gave up 4 bases and V 6 bases, and 8 bases lay outside the gene matches. Germline CDR1 reads MDHEN; CDR2 reads SYDVKM. The CDR3 sequence is CASRTGQVLNQPQHF. In DNA, the CDR3 is TGTGCCAGCAGGACGGGACAGGTGCTGAATCAGCCCCAGCATTTT.

V usage is TRBV4-1 and J usage is TRBJ2-2, with 7 bases fitting TRBD2. The germline gives CDR1 MGHRA, CDR2 YSYEKL. The V and J ends lost 1 base and 8 bases, in that order; junction bases with no gene match: 7. This CDR3 has 15 residues. CDR3 residues: CASSQGGGFVGELFF. DNA for the CDR3: TGCGCCAGCAGCCAAGGGGGGGGATTTGTTGGGGAGCTGTTTTTT.

V usage is TRBV5-6 and J usage is TRBJ2-5; possible D gene TRBD2, 5 bases. In germline, CDR1 is SGHDT, CDR2 YYEEEE. V lost 1 base and J 4 bases, leaving 17 bases between the germline ends. The CDR3 contains 16 residues. The CDR3 bases are TGTGCCAGCAGCTTGAGGAGGACCGTCGCGGGAGAGACCCAGTACTTC. Translating it yields CASSLRRTVAGETQYF.

The chain uses TRBV7-3 and TRBJ1-2; the match to TRBD1 covers 9 bases. The CDR3 is 13 amino acids. Germline CDR1 SGHTA, CDR2 FQGTGA. J lost 4 bases, V lost 5 bases, and 2 bases had no gene match. The DNA of the CDR3 is TGTGCCAGCAGCCCGGGACAGGGCTATGGCTACACCTTC. It specifies CASSPGQGYGYTF.

The chain links TRBV7-9 to TRBJ2-7, with TRBD2 matching over 7 bases. The CDR3 is 15 amino acids. Germline trimming cut 5 bases from V and 2 bases from J; bases unmatched to any gene: 9. Germline V lookup: CDR1 SEHNR, CDR2 FQNEAQ (reference sequence). CDR3 DNA sequence: TGTGCCAGCAGCCCCGGGGGACTACAGACCTACGAGCAGTACTTC. Translated: CASSPGGLQTYEQYF.

The chain combines TRBV2 with TRBJ1-6; D is unclear. Trimming removed 4 bases at V and 7 bases at J, with 14 bases between. Looked up from germline, CDR1 is SNHLY and CDR2 is FYNNEI. The CDR3 runs to 15 residues. The CDR3 DNA follows: TGTGCCAGCAGTGTTGACTTAGGAGGAAATTCACCCCTCCACTTT. This translates into CASSVDLGGNSPLHF.

The V call is TRBV14, the J call TRBJ2-5, with 11 bases that match TRBD1. The CDR3 spans 18 residues. Germline values: CDR1 SGHDN, CDR2 FVKESK. With V trimmed by 2 bases and J by 1 base, 9 bases remained unmatched. The CDR3 loop reads CASSQKYGTGGIQETQYF. The CDR3 region has the DNA TGTGCCAGCAGCCAAAAATATGGGACAGGGGGGATCCAAGAGACCCAGTACTTC.

This clone was counted only a few times. This chain links TRBV11-2 with TRBJ2-7; TRBD2 is a possible D gene (6 bases). Germline V gene sequence: CDR1 SGHAT, CDR2 FQNNGV. The CDR3 runs to 13 residues. V was cut by 5 bases and J by 3 bases, with 11 bases left in between. In DNA form, the CDR3 reads TGTGCCAGCAGCCGCGCGGGGTACTACGAGCAGTACTTC. It yields the protein CASSRAGYYEQYF.

The table lists this clone with a count of one. This rearrangement joins TRBV7-8 to TRBJ2-1; TRBD2 matches at 12 bases. In germline, CDR1 is SGHVS, CDR2 FQNEAQ. The CDR3 sequence is 16 residues long. The J segment lost 7 bases and the V segment lost 4 bases, leaving 8 bases of the junction unmatched. The CDR3 protein is CASSSTSGRLGNEQFF. The CDR3 DNA follows: TGTGCCAGCAGCTCAACTAGCGGGAGGCTGGGGAATGAGCAGTTCTTC.

The gene calls are TRBV7-8 and TRBJ2-3; TRBD1 aligns across 8 bases. CDR1 is SGHVS, CDR2 FQNEAQ, per germline. The CDR3 totals 16 residues. Germline trimming cut 3 bases from V and 3 bases from J; bases unmatched to any gene: 8. The DNA for the CDR3 is TGTGCCAGCAGCTTGGTCCAGGGGGCGCAGACAGATACGCAGTATTTT. The encoded protein is CASSLVQGAQTDTQYF.

The chain is built from TRBV2 and TRBJ1-5; tentatively, D is TRBD1 (5 bases). Trimming took off 9 bases at V and 6 bases at J, with 21 bases between the two ends. This CDR3 has 15 amino acids. Germline V gene sequence: CDR1 SNHLY, CDR2 FYNNEI. The CDR3 region has the DNA TGTGCCAGTTCTTGGAGCAGGGAGGCTGGTCAGCCCCAGCATTTT. It yields the protein CASSWSREAGQPQHF.

The CDR3 DNA reads TGTGCCAGCAGTGAAACAGGATTTTCCTACGAGCAGTACTTC. Translated, it gives CASSETGFSYEQYF. This sequence joins TRBV2 and TRBJ2-7, with D perhaps TRBD1 (5 bases). Trimming shortened V by 2 bases and J by 1 base, and 9 bases separated the two germline ends. The length of the CDR3 is 14 residues. The germline V gene has CDR1 SNHLY and CDR2 FYNNEI.

The rearrangement joins TRBV7-3 to TRBJ2-1, with TRBD2 matching over 11 bases. Germline CDR1 SGHTA, CDR2 FQGTGA. The CDR3 is 15 residues long. V gave up 6 bases and J gave up 5 bases; unmatched junction bases: 6. The CDR3 bases are TGTGCCAGCAGGTCCGGGACTAGCGGCCACAATGAGCAGTTCTTC. The encoded protein is CASRSGTSGHNEQFF.

This chain uses TRBV6-5 with TRBJ2-7; 8 nucleotides agree with TRBD1. Germline CDR1 reads MNHEY; CDR2 reads SVGAGI. Trimming cost V 2 bases and J 6 bases; bases outside gene matches: 3. There are 13 residues in the CDR3. The CDR3 region has the DNA TGTGCCAGCAGTTACCTGACAGGGGCCGAGCAGTACTTC. Translating gives CASSYLTGAEQYF.

The V call is TRBV15, the J call TRBJ1-5; D perhaps matches TRBD1 (6 bases). From germline, CDR1 is LNHNV and CDR2 YYDKDF (reference sequence). V dropped 0 bases and J dropped 6 bases, with 12 bases sitting between them. The length of the CDR3 is 15 residues. As DNA, the CDR3 is TGTGCCACCAGCAGAGATAGGGGGTCAGTTCAGCCCCAGCATTTT. It is translated as CATSRDRGSVQPQHF. Combining the CDR3 with reference TRBV15 and TRBJ1-5 gives the whole variable domain DAMVIQNPRYQVTQFGKPVTLSCSQTLNHNVMYWYQQKSSQAPKLLFHYYDKDFNNEADTPDNFQSRRPNTSFCFLDIRSPGLGDTAMYLCATSRDRGSVQPQHFGDGTRLSIL.

The chain is built from TRBV4-2 and TRBJ2-7; 9 positions agree with TRBD2. The germline V gene encodes CDR1 LGHNA and CDR2 YNFKEQ. V lost 4 bases to trimming and J lost 1 base; unmatched junction nucleotides: 5. This CDR3 spans 15 amino acids. This chain's CDR3 is CASSPLAGASYEQYF. CDR3 coding DNA: TGTGCCAGCAGCCCCTTAGCGGGAGCTTCCTACGAGCAGTACTTC.

This chain joins TRBV19 and TRBJ1-2, with D unclear. V lost 6 bases, J lost 2 bases, and 7 bases lay in between. The CDR3 is 12 amino acids. In germline, CDR1 is LNHDA, CDR2 SQIVND (reference sequence). CDR3: CASRARNYGYTF. The CDR3 DNA follows: TGTGCCAGTAGGGCCCGCAACTATGGCTACACCTTC.

The chain carries TRBV6-2 or TRBV6-3 and TRBJ1-2; D unclear. The germline V gene encodes CDR1 MNHEY and CDR2 SVGEGT. There are 11 residues in the CDR3. V gave up 6 bases and J gave up 4 bases, with 6 bases separating them. CDR3 sequence (DNA): TGTGCCAGCAGCGACACCTATGGCTACACCTTC. Its protein product is CASSDTYGYTF.

The chain is built from TRBV29-1 and TRBJ2-3; possibly TRBD1 for D (6 bases). The CDR3 spans 15 residues. From germline, CDR1 is SQVTM and CDR2 ANQGSEA. Deletions cut 7 bases from V and 2 bases from J, with 19 bases between. The CDR3 sequence is CSADNRDLYTDTQYF. The DNA for the CDR3 is TGCAGCGCAGACAACAGGGACCTCTACACAGATACGCAGTATTTT.

V gene TRBV3-1 (or the pseudogene TRBV3-2) combines with J gene TRBJ1-5; perhaps TRBD1 as D (6 bases). The CDR3 has 16 residues. Germline lookup yields CDR1 LGHDT and CDR2 YNNKEL (reference sequence). Trimming removed 0 bases at V and 4 bases at J, with 13 bases between. CDR3 sequence reads: CASSQDLTGRNQPQHF. CDR3 DNA: TGTGCCAGCAGCCAAGATCTGACAGGCCGAAATCAGCCCCAGCATTTT.